Below, 3 T cell receptor beta chains from the same sample are listed, as sequenced in a study of T cells in tumors after PD-1 blockade. Produced via immunoSEQ multiplex PCR; TCRdb's table is partial and in-frame only. The sample contains approximately 47,000 clones, 65% to 85% of which appear only once. The sample was PBMCs, taken before anti-PD-1 treatment. These TCRs come from a human donor with basal cell carcinoma.

This clone qualifies as medium-sized. V is TRBV3-1 (or the pseudogene TRBV3-2) and J is TRBJ1-1; unclear D gene. The germline gives CDR1 LGHDT, CDR2 YNNKEL (reference sequence). V was pared by 5 bases and J by 1 base, with 14 bases between. This CDR3 has 15 amino acids. The CDR3 spells CASSSYLEPNTEAFF. The CDR3, as DNA: TGTGCCAGCAGCTCCTACTTAGAGCCGAACACTGAAGCTTTCTTT.

J is TRBJ2-4 and V is TRBV18; the D gene is possibly TRBD2 (6 bases). Germline V gene data show CDR1 as KGHSH and CDR2 as LQKENI. The CDR3 length is 15 residues. Trimming pared 9 bases from V and 3 bases from J, leaving 18 bases between. CDR3 sequence reads: CASRERRGVKNIQYF. The CDR3 nucleotides are TGTGCCAGTCGCGAGCGGCGGGGTGTCAAAAACATTCAGTACTTC.

The V call is TRBV7-2, the J call TRBJ2-7; 7 bases line up with TRBD2. CDR3 length equals 17 residues. CDR1 SGHTA and CDR2 FQGNSA come from the germline V gene. J was trimmed by 2 bases and V by 5 bases; bases with no gene match: 15. The CDR3 DNA reads TGTGCCAGCAGCCCCCGCGGGAGCGGGGAAGGAGCCTACGAGCAGTACTTC. It is translated as CASSPRGSGEGAYEQYF.